This entry lists 8 T cell receptor beta chains sequenced from one sample in a study of CD4 T cells in relation to SARS-CoV-2 and coronaviruses. Unexposed donor CD4+ T cells date from about 2011-2019, before the COVID-19 pandemic. The cells were cultured for around ten days before CD4+ T cells were isolated. The antigens of these receptors remain unknown. The table came from immunoSEQ multiplex PCR; TCRdb's copy has only in-frame clones and leaves some out. The table includes roughly 31,000 clones, roughly 78% detected once. Sequenced material: CD4+ T cells from PBMCs, cultured in vitro. The source of these receptors is a human donor in good health.

This chain links TRBV29-1 with TRBJ2-7, with 9 nucleotides matching TRBD1. Germline values: CDR1 SQVTM, CDR2 ANQGSEA. The CDR3 loop spans 12 amino acids. Trimming took 7 bases from V and 8 from J; bases not matched to a gene: 9. The CDR3 protein is CSAGVTGGQQYF. Here the CDR3 DNA reads TGCAGCGCCGGGGTGACAGGGGGACAGCAGTACTTC.

The V call is TRBV7-2, the J call TRBJ1-1; no clear D gene. Germline V CDR1 and CDR2: SGHTA, FQGNSA. The CDR3 contains 11 residues. Trimming removed 3 bases at V and 6 bases at J, with 5 bases between. The DNA for the CDR3 is TGTGCCAGCAGCTTTTTATCTGAAGCTTTCTTT. It specifies CASSFLSEAFF.

Written as DNA, the CDR3 is TGCGCCAGCAGCGGGGACAGCTACGAGCAGTACTTC. Translation: CASSGDSYEQYF. This chain uses TRBV10-1 with TRBJ2-7, with 7 positions matching TRBD1. Per the germline V gene, CDR1 is WNHNN and CDR2 is SYGVQD (reference sequence). Germline trimming cut 6 bases from V and 3 bases from J; bases unmatched to any gene: 2. The CDR3 has 12 residues.

The chain is built from TRBV9 and TRBJ2-7; D remains unclear. Germline-derived CDR1 and CDR2 are SGDLS and YYNGEE. Trimming removed 4 bases from V and 3 bases from J, with 14 bases in between. The CDR3 extends over 14 amino acids. The CDR3 here is CASSPRFENYEQYF. The CDR3 DNA follows: TGTGCCAGCAGCCCACGTTTTGAAAACTACGAGCAGTACTTC. The full variable domain, its missing parts supplied by reference TRBV9 and TRBJ2-7, is DSGVTQTPKHLITATGQRVTLRCSPRSGDLSVYWYQQSLDQGLQFLIQYYNGEERAKGNILERFSAQQFPDLHSELNLSSLELGDSALYFCASSPRFENYEQYFGPGTRLTVT.

The chain combines TRBV18 with TRBJ2-4, with no clear D. Germline CDR1 reads KGHSH; CDR2 reads LQKENI. V was shortened by 3 bases and J by 1 base, with 13 bases between the two germline ends. CDR3 size: 16 residues. Here the CDR3 reads CASSPTARVAKNIQYF. The CDR3 DNA sequence: TGTGCCAGCTCACCTACGGCTAGGGTTGCCAAAAACATTCAGTACTTC.

This chain links TRBV5-5 with TRBJ1-1; 7 positions agree with TRBD1. This CDR3 has 17 residues. V lost 4 bases, J lost 3 bases, and 15 bases stayed unmatched. Looked up from germline, CDR1 is SGHKS and CDR2 is YYEKEE (reference sequence). CDR3 region: CASSPRAGGAPDTEAFF. CDR3 nucleotide sequence: TGTGCCAGCAGCCCTCGTGCAGGGGGAGCCCCCGACACTGAAGCTTTCTTT.

CDR3 nucleotide sequence: TGTGCCAGCAGTCCCCGACAGGGGGCCATTAATGAGCAGTTCTTC. Translating gives CASSPRQGAINEQFF. This chain connects TRBV6-5 to TRBJ2-1, with 10 positions matching TRBD1. Germline V lookup: CDR1 MNHEY, CDR2 SVGAGI. The CDR3 extends over 15 amino acids. Trimming at V came to 5 bases and at J to 7 bases, leaving 8 bases not matched to a gene.

The chain employs TRBV5-8 and TRBJ2-1; D possibly corresponds to TRBD1 (6 bases). The CDR3 is 17 residues long. Trimming pared 3 bases from V and 1 base from J, leaving 17 bases between. In germline, CDR1 is SGHTS, CDR2 YDEGEE. The CDR3 DNA follows: TGTGCCAGCAGCTACCGGACAGTTAGTTTTTCCTACAATGAGCAGTTCTTC. Its translation is CASSYRTVSFSYNEQFF.